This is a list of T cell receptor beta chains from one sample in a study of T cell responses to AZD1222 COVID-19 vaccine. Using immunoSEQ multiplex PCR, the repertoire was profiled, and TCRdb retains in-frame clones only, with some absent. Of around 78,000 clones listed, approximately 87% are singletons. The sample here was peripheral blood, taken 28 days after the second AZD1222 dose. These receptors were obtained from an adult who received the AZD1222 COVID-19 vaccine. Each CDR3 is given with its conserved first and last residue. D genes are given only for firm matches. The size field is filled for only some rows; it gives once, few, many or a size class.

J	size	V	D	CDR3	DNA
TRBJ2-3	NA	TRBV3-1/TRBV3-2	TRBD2	CASSRLAGDTQYF	TGTGCCAGCAGCCGATTAGCGGGAGATACGCAGTATTTT
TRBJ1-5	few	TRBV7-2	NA	CASSLSGGNQPQHF	TGTGCCAGCAGCTTATCAGGGGGCAATCAGCCCCAGCATTTT
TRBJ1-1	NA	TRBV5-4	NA	CASSSQWLTTEAFF	TGTGCCAGCAGCTCTCAGTGGTTGACCACTGAAGCTTTCTTT
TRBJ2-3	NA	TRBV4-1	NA	CASSRAPVGDTQYF	TGCGCCAGCAGCCGAGCCCCGGTGGGGGATACGCAGTATTTT
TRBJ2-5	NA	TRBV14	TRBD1	CASSQAKGQGNQETQYF	TGTGCCAGCAGCCAGGCAAAGGGACAGGGGAACCAAGAGACCCAGTACTTC
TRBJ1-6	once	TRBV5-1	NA	CASSPVPGPTGGGGRDYNSPLHF	TGCGCCAGCAGCCCGGTCCCAGGGCCGACCGGTGGGGGAGGTAGGGATTATAATTCACCCCTCCACTTT
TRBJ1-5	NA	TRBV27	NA	CASSGAGNQPQHF	TGTGCCAGCAGTGGGGCCGGAAATCAGCCCCAGCATTTT
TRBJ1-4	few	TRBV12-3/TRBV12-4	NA	CASSTPEKLFF	TGTGCCAGTTCAACACCTGAAAAACTGTTTTTT
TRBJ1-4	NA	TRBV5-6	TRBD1	CASNLQGEEKLFF	TGTGCCAGCAACCTACAGGGGGAGGAAAAACTGTTTTTT
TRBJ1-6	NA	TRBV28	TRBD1	CASSRSLKGANYNSPLHF	TGTGCCAGCAGTCGATCCCTTAAGGGGGCAAACTATAATTCACCCCTCCACTTT
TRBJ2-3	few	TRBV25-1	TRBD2	CASRAAGGSTDTQYF	TGTGCCAGCAGGGCAGCGGGGGGGAGCACAGATACGCAGTATTTT
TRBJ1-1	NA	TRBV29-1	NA	CSVLSGAWTEAFF	TGCAGCGTTCTTTCAGGGGCGTGGACTGAAGCTTTCTTT
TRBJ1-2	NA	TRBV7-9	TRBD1	CASSPYRDRGMSGYTF	TGTGCCAGCAGCCCATACCGGGACAGGGGCATGAGTGGCTACACCTTC
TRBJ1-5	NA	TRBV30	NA	CAWSGGDPGNQPQHF	TGTGCCTGGAGTGGTGGGGACCCGGGCAATCAGCCCCAGCATTTT
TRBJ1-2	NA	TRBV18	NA	CASSPPPGRVYTF	TGTGCCAGCTCACCCCCCCCGGGACGGGTCTACACCTTC
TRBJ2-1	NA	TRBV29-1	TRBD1	CSVADRGVYNEQFF	TGCAGCGTCGCCGACAGGGGCGTTTACAATGAGCAGTTCTTC
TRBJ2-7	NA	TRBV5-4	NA	CASSLRAGFYEQYF	TGTGCCAGCAGCTTGAGGGCAGGGTTCTACGAGCAGTACTTC
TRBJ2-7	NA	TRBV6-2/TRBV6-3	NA	CASSQAGTTGYEQYF	TGTGCCAGCAGTCAAGCTGGGACAACCGGCTACGAGCAGTACTTC
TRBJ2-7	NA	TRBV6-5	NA	CASSFRQRYYEQYF	TGTGCCAGCAGTTTTAGACAGAGATACTACGAGCAGTACTTC
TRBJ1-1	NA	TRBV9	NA	CASSLTGNTEAFF	TGTGCCAGCAGCCTCACAGGGAACACTGAAGCTTTCTTT
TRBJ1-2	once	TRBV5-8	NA	CAGNRVYYGYTF	TGTGCCGGGAACAGGGTGTACTATGGCTACACCTTC
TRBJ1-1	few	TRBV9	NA	CASSPRSGSTEAFF	TGTGCCAGCAGCCCCCGATCCGGCAGCACTGAAGCTTTCTTT
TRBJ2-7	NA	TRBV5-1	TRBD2	CASRSGGRYEQYF	TGCGCCAGCAGGAGCGGGGGACGCTACGAGCAGTACTTC
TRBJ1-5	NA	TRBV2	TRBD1	CANGWDRGLGLHF	TGTGCCAACGGCTGGGACAGGGGGTTGGGGTTGCATTTT
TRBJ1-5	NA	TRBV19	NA	CASKDRQYSNQPQHF	TGTGCCAGTAAGGACAGACAATATAGCAATCAGCCCCAGCATTTT
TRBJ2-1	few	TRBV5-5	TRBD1	CASSVRDRSNNEQFF	TGTGCCAGCAGCGTCCGGGACAGGTCTAACAATGAGCAGTTCTTC
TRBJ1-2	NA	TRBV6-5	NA	CASSYGRPNYGYTF	TGTGCCAGCAGTTATGGACGGCCTAACTATGGCTACACCTTC
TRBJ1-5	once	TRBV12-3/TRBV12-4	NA	CASSFSYGQPQHF	TGTGCCAGCAGTTTCAGTTACGGTCAGCCCCAGCATTTT
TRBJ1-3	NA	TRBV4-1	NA	CASSQDHGRGMAGNTIYF	TGCGCCAGCAGCCAAGATCATGGGAGAGGCATGGCAGGAAACACCATATATTTT
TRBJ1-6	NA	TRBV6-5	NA	CASSYYTGARSPLHF	TGTGCCAGCAGTTACTATACCGGGGCTAGGTCACCCCTCCACTTT
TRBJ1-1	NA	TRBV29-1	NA	CSVERGLNTEAFF	TGCAGCGTTGAGCGGGGACTGAACACTGAAGCTTTCTTT
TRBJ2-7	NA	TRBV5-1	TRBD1	CASSSTGDGNQYF	TGCGCCAGCAGCTCGACAGGGGATGGTAACCAGTACTTC
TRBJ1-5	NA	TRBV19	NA	CASTYGARQPQHF	TGTGCCTCAACATACGGGGCGCGGCAGCCCCAGCATTTT
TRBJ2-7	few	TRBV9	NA	CASSVGGPSQEQYF	TGTGCCAGCAGCGTAGGAGGGCCCAGCCAGGAGCAGTACTTC
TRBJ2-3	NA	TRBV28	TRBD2	CASSLRGGTSGGRTDTQYF	TGTGCCAGCAGTTTAAGAGGCGGGACTAGCGGGGGACGCACAGATACGCAGTATTTT
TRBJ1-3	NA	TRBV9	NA	CASSPRESDTIYF	TGTGCCAGCAGCCCGAGGGAGTCGGACACCATATATTTT
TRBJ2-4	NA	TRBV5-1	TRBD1	CASSPGTAIQYF	TGCGCCAGCAGCCCCGGGACAGCAATTCAGTACTTC
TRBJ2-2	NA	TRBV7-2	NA	CASSLVGGQGGELFF	TGTGCCAGCAGCTTAGTTGGGGGGCAGGGCGGGGAGCTGTTTTTT
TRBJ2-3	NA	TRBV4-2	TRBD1	CASSSAPRGQADTQYF	TGTGCCAGCAGCTCGGCCCCCAGGGGGCAGGCAGATACGCAGTATTTT
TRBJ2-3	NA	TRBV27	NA	CASSKGGLSTDTQYF	TGTGCCAGCAGTAAGGGGGGCCTGAGCACAGATACGCAGTATTTT